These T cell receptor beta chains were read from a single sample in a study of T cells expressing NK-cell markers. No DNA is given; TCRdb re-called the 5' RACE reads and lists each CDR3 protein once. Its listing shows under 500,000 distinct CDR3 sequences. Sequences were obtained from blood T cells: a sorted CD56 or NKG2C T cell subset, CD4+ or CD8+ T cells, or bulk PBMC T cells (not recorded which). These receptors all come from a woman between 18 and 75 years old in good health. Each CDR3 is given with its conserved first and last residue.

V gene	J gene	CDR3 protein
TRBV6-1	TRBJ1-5	CASSPDRAPSFNQPQHF
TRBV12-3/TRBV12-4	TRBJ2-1	CASSNQQGRNEQFF
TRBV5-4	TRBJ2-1	CASSSGTSGRTNEQFF
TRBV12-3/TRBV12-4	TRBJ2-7	CASSNNPGTGEREQYF
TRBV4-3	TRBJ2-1	CASSQVVATVPTNEQFF
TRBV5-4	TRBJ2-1	CASSFGTEQFF
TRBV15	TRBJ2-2	CATSSPSRTGDTGELFF
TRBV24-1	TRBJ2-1	CATSDSKGQNNEQFF
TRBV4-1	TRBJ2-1	CASSQDRTSGGYNEQFF
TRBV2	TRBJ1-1	CASSEKGGSSTEAFF